The rows below give T cell receptor beta chains drawn from one sample of a study of beta chain features in type 1 diabetes. Clones were sequenced by immunoSEQ multiplex PCR, and TCRdb holds only the in-frame ones, with some missing. The sample shows hundreds of thousands of clones, roughly 17% of them seen only once. Sequencing was done on a sample of naive CD4+ T cells from blood. Source of these receptors: a woman aged 18-29 years in good health. Each CDR3 is given with its conserved first and last residue. A D gene is named only where the DNA matches it firmly. Where a row states a size, it is once, few, many or the class of an expanded clone; other rows omit it.

J gene: TRBJ1-1; clone size: few; V gene: TRBV19; D gene: -; CDR3 protein: CASSTQVGTEAFF; CDR3 DNA: TGTGCCAGTAGTACCCAGGTAGGAACTGAAGCTTTCTTT
J gene: TRBJ2-1; clone size: few; V gene: TRBV29-1; D gene: TRBD2; CDR3 protein: CSVRSGTSSYNEQFF; CDR3 DNA: TGCAGCGTTCGTTCCGGGACTAGCTCCTACAATGAGCAGTTCTTC
J gene: TRBJ2-7; clone size: -; V gene: TRBV5-6; D gene: -; CDR3 protein: CASSFLGIHEQYF; CDR3 DNA: TGTGCCAGCAGCTTCCTAGGTATCCACGAGCAGTACTTC
J gene: TRBJ1-1; clone size: few; V gene: TRBV29-1; D gene: TRBD1; CDR3 protein: CSVAGQLYTEAFF; CDR3 DNA: TGCAGCGTTGCGGGACAGCTTTACACTGAAGCTTTCTTT
J gene: TRBJ2-5; clone size: -; V gene: TRBV6-5; D gene: -; CDR3 protein: CASSYMETQYF; CDR3 DNA: TGTGCCAGCAGTTACATGGAGACCCAGTACTTC
J gene: TRBJ1-2; clone size: -; V gene: TRBV18; D gene: TRBD1; CDR3 protein: CASSPPDRGSYGYTF; CDR3 DNA: TGTGCCAGCTCACCGCCGGACAGGGGCAGCTATGGCTACACCTTC
J gene: TRBJ2-5; clone size: few; V gene: TRBV28; D gene: -; CDR3 protein: CATLQETQYF; CDR3 DNA: TGTGCCACCCTACAAGAGACCCAGTACTTC
J gene: TRBJ2-1; clone size: few; V gene: TRBV7-2; D gene: -; CDR3 protein: CASSGGRSSYNEQFF; CDR3 DNA: TGTGCCAGCAGCGGGGGAAGGAGCTCCTACAATGAGCAGTTCTTC
J gene: TRBJ2-1; clone size: few; V gene: TRBV2; D gene: TRBD2; CDR3 protein: CASRDGLAGHYNEQFF; CDR3 DNA: TGTGCCAGCAGAGACGGACTAGCGGGTCACTACAATGAGCAGTTCTTC
J gene: TRBJ2-3; clone size: few; V gene: TRBV7-9; D gene: -; CDR3 protein: CASSLAGLRGDTQYF; CDR3 DNA: TGTGCCAGCAGCTTAGCGGGTCTCAGGGGAGATACGCAGTATTTT
J gene: TRBJ2-5; clone size: -; V gene: TRBV7-7; D gene: TRBD2; CDR3 protein: CASSLGTSAQETQYF; CDR3 DNA: TGTGCTAGCAGCTTAGGGACTAGCGCACAAGAGACCCAGTACTTC
J gene: TRBJ2-1; clone size: few; V gene: TRBV7-2; D gene: -; CDR3 protein: CASSFLPQRGPFF; CDR3 DNA: TGTGCCAGCAGCTTTTTGCCGCAAAGAGGGCCGTTCTTC
J gene: TRBJ1-5; clone size: -; V gene: TRBV4-1; D gene: -; CDR3 protein: CASSQRRATWPQHF; CDR3 DNA: TGCGCCAGCAGCCAAAGACGGGCCACCTGGCCCCAGCATTTT
J gene: TRBJ1-1; clone size: few; V gene: TRBV29-1; D gene: TRBD1; CDR3 protein: CSVEVRGQATDTEAFF; CDR3 DNA: TGCAGCGTTGAAGTTAGGGGACAGGCAACGGACACTGAAGCTTTCTTT
J gene: TRBJ2-7; clone size: -; V gene: TRBV11-2; D gene: TRBD2; CDR3 protein: CASSTIAGGGIREQYF; CDR3 DNA: TGTGCCAGCAGCACCATAGCGGGAGGGGGAATACGCGAGCAGTACTTC
J gene: TRBJ2-3; clone size: -; V gene: TRBV6-5; D gene: TRBD2; CDR3 protein: CASRFVAGALDTQYF; CDR3 DNA: TGTGCCAGCAGATTCGTAGCGGGAGCTCTAGATACGCAGTATTTT
J gene: TRBJ2-5; clone size: few; V gene: TRBV7-2; D gene: TRBD2; CDR3 protein: CASSGGTSGGETQYF; CDR3 DNA: TGTGCCAGCAGCGGCGGGACTAGCGGTGGAGAGACCCAGTACTTC
J gene: TRBJ1-4; clone size: few; V gene: TRBV19; D gene: -; CDR3 protein: CASNGQNNEKLFF; CDR3 DNA: TGTGCCAGTAACGGGCAAAACAATGAAAAACTGTTTTTT
J gene: TRBJ2-3; clone size: -; V gene: TRBV7-6; D gene: -; CDR3 protein: CASSLEPTDTQYF; CDR3 DNA: TGTGCCAGCAGCTTAGAGCCCACAGATACGCAGTATTTT
J gene: TRBJ2-2; clone size: -; V gene: TRBV18; D gene: -; CDR3 protein: CASSRRTSNTGELFF; CDR3 DNA: TGTGCCAGCTCACGTAGGACCTCGAACACCGGGGAGCTGTTTTTT
J gene: TRBJ2-5; clone size: -; V gene: TRBV7-6; D gene: TRBD1; CDR3 protein: CASSQGARETQYF; CDR3 DNA: TGTGCCAGCAGCCAGGGGGCCCGGGAGACCCAGTACTTC
J gene: TRBJ1-2; clone size: -; V gene: TRBV5-4; D gene: -; CDR3 protein: CASSSVESGNYGYTF; CDR3 DNA: TGTGCCAGCAGCTCGGTTGAATCAGGCAACTATGGCTACACCTTC
J gene: TRBJ2-7; clone size: few; V gene: TRBV7-9; D gene: -; CDR3 protein: CASTAVPASNYEQYF; CDR3 DNA: TGTGCCAGCACCGCAGTACCCGCATCAAACTACGAGCAGTACTTC
J gene: TRBJ1-1; clone size: few; V gene: TRBV18; D gene: -; CDR3 protein: CASSPTTGQAEAFF; CDR3 DNA: TGTGCCAGCTCCCCAACTACAGGGCAGGCTGAAGCTTTCTTT
J gene: TRBJ2-7; clone size: -; V gene: TRBV6-5; D gene: TRBD2; CDR3 protein: CASSYSPSGSYEQYF; CDR3 DNA: TGTGCCAGCAGTTACTCCCCTAGCGGTTCCTACGAGCAGTACTTC
J gene: TRBJ2-1; clone size: -; V gene: TRBV7-9; D gene: TRBD1; CDR3 protein: CASSWGQGPNNEQFF; CDR3 DNA: TGTGCCAGCAGTTGGGGACAGGGGCCAAACAATGAGCAGTTCTTC
J gene: TRBJ1-1; clone size: few; V gene: TRBV7-6; D gene: -; CDR3 protein: CASSLVGTLDEAFF; CDR3 DNA: TGTGCCAGCAGCTTAGTCGGGACATTAGATGAAGCTTTCTTT
J gene: TRBJ2-3; clone size: -; V gene: TRBV5-1; D gene: TRBD1; CDR3 protein: CASSPRTGMVADTQYF; CDR3 DNA: TGCGCCAGCAGCCCAAGGACAGGGATGGTAGCAGATACGCAGTATTTT
J gene: TRBJ1-6; clone size: -; V gene: TRBV7-2; D gene: -; CDR3 protein: CASSLPNSPLHF; CDR3 DNA: TGTGCCAGCAGCTTACCAAATTCACCCCTCCACTTT
J gene: TRBJ2-1; clone size: few; V gene: TRBV11-2; D gene: TRBD2; CDR3 protein: CASSLGTSGGNEQFF; CDR3 DNA: TGTGCCAGCAGCTTGGGGACTAGCGGGGGTAATGAGCAGTTCTTC
J gene: TRBJ2-7; clone size: -; V gene: TRBV6-5; D gene: -; CDR3 protein: CATREGSHEQYF; CDR3 DNA: TGTGCCACCCGAGAGGGATCTCACGAGCAGTACTTC
J gene: TRBJ1-2; clone size: -; V gene: TRBV7-2; D gene: -; CDR3 protein: CASSLITGATYGYTF; CDR3 DNA: TGTGCCAGCAGCTTAATCACCGGGGCTACCTATGGCTACACCTTC
J gene: TRBJ2-5; clone size: -; V gene: TRBV7-2; D gene: -; CDR3 protein: CASSLGAGGPKQETQYF; CDR3 DNA: TGTGCCAGCAGCTTAGGGGCCGGAGGTCCCAAGCAAGAGACCCAGTACTTC
J gene: TRBJ1-3; clone size: few; V gene: TRBV14; D gene: -; CDR3 protein: CASSQDLGTENTIYF; CDR3 DNA: TGTGCCAGCAGCCAAGATTTGGGGACCGAAAACACCATATATTTT
J gene: TRBJ2-1; clone size: -; V gene: TRBV29-1; D gene: TRBD1; CDR3 protein: CSVVTGGPSHYNEQFF; CDR3 DNA: TGCAGCGTCGTGACAGGGGGCCCGTCGCACTACAATGAGCAGTTCTTC
J gene: TRBJ1-2; clone size: -; V gene: TRBV6-5; D gene: -; CDR3 protein: CASSYGDGSGYTF; CDR3 DNA: TGTGCCAGCAGCTACGGGGACGGATCGGGCTACACCTTC
J gene: TRBJ1-4; clone size: -; V gene: TRBV7-2; D gene: -; CDR3 protein: CASSLIQGRGEKLFF; CDR3 DNA: TGTGCCAGCAGCTTAATACAGGGTCGAGGTGAAAAACTGTTTTTT
J gene: TRBJ1-2; clone size: -; V gene: TRBV5-4; D gene: TRBD1; CDR3 protein: CASSGLTGDYYGYTF; CDR3 DNA: TGTGCCAGCAGCGGCCTGACAGGGGATTACTATGGCTACACCTTC
J gene: TRBJ1-2; clone size: few; V gene: TRBV9; D gene: -; CDR3 protein: CASSVVGGRTSPPDYGYTF; CDR3 DNA: TGTGCCAGCAGCGTAGTGGGGGGAAGAACTTCACCTCCGGACTATGGCTACACCTTC
J gene: TRBJ2-7; clone size: -; V gene: TRBV4-3; D gene: -; CDR3 protein: CASSQYTGYEQYF; CDR3 DNA: TGCGCCAGCAGCCAATATACAGGGTACGAGCAGTACTTC
J gene: TRBJ2-3; clone size: few; V gene: TRBV7-2; D gene: -; CDR3 protein: CASVAGFSTDTQYF; CDR3 DNA: TGTGCCAGCGTGGCGGGATTCAGCACAGATACGCAGTATTTT
J gene: TRBJ1-2; clone size: -; V gene: TRBV9; D gene: TRBD1; CDR3 protein: CASSLAGQGHGYTF; CDR3 DNA: TGTGCCAGCAGCCTTGCGGGACAGGGGCATGGCTACACCTTC
J gene: TRBJ1-1; clone size: few; V gene: TRBV19; D gene: -; CDR3 protein: CASRLGAEAFF; CDR3 DNA: TGTGCCAGTAGACTAGGGGCTGAAGCTTTCTTT
J gene: TRBJ2-7; clone size: -; V gene: TRBV9; D gene: TRBD2; CDR3 protein: CASSPGTSGSGEQYF; CDR3 DNA: TGTGCCAGCAGCCCAGGGACTAGCGGGAGTGGCGAGCAGTACTTC
J gene: TRBJ2-2; clone size: few; V gene: TRBV28; D gene: -; CDR3 protein: CASSLQGSNTGELFF; CDR3 DNA: TGTGCCAGCAGTTTACAGGGTTCGAACACCGGGGAGCTGTTTTTT
J gene: TRBJ2-1; clone size: -; V gene: TRBV5-1; D gene: -; CDR3 protein: CASSLGSTGPNEQFF; CDR3 DNA: TGCGCCAGCAGCTTGGGTAGTACGGGACCGAATGAGCAGTTCTTC
J gene: TRBJ2-1; clone size: few; V gene: TRBV28; D gene: -; CDR3 protein: CASSPPASYNEQFF; CDR3 DNA: TGTGCCAGCAGTCCTCCGGCGTCCTACAATGAGCAGTTCTTC